This T cell receptor beta chain stems from a study of Ad26.COV2.S vaccination and SARS-CoV-2 variants. Study-level results: After vaccination, substantial breadth of spike-specific CD8+ and CD4+ responses was reported.

Method: immunoSEQ multiplex PCR; TCRdb's copy keeps in-frame clones and lacks some. This repertoire shows around 340,000 clones, around nine tenths found once; its top ten account for approximately 5%. This clone occurred a few times. Its matching antigen is unknown. Noted treatment: roughly 18 received Ad26.COV2.S at low or high dose, single or two shots; about five received placebo; per-sample allocation not given. Samples analyzed were those drawn on day 63 after the first vaccine or placebo injection. The source was peripheral blood, collected in a trial of Ad26.COV2.S vaccine versus placebo. The clonotype comes from a person aged 18-60 years who received the Ad26.COV2.S COVID-19 vaccine or a placebo.

In nucleotides, the CDR3 is TGTGCCAGCAGCCGGAGGGGGGAGGCGGTTGGGGAGCTGTTTTTT. Protein: CASSRRGEAVGELFF. The chain uses TRBV5-5 and TRBJ2-2; possibly TRBD1 or TRBD2 for D (6 bases each). The CDR3 runs 15 residues. Trimming shortened V by 4 bases and J by 8 bases, and 18 bases separated the two germline ends. Germline V gives CDR1 SGHKS, CDR2 YYEKEE (reference sequence).